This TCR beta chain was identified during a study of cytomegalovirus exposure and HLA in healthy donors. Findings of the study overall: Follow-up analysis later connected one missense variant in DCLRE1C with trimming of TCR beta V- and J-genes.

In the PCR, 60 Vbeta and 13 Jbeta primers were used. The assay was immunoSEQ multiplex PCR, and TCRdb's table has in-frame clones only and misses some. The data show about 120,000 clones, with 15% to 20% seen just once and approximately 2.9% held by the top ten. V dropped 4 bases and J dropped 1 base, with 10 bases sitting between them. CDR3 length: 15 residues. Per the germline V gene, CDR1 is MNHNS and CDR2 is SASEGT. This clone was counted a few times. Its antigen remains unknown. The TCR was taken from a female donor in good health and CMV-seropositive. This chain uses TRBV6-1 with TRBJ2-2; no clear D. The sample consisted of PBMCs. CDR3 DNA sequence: TGTGCCAGCAGTGGGCAGTGGCTGAACACCGGGGAGCTGTTTTTT. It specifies CASSGQWLNTGELFF.